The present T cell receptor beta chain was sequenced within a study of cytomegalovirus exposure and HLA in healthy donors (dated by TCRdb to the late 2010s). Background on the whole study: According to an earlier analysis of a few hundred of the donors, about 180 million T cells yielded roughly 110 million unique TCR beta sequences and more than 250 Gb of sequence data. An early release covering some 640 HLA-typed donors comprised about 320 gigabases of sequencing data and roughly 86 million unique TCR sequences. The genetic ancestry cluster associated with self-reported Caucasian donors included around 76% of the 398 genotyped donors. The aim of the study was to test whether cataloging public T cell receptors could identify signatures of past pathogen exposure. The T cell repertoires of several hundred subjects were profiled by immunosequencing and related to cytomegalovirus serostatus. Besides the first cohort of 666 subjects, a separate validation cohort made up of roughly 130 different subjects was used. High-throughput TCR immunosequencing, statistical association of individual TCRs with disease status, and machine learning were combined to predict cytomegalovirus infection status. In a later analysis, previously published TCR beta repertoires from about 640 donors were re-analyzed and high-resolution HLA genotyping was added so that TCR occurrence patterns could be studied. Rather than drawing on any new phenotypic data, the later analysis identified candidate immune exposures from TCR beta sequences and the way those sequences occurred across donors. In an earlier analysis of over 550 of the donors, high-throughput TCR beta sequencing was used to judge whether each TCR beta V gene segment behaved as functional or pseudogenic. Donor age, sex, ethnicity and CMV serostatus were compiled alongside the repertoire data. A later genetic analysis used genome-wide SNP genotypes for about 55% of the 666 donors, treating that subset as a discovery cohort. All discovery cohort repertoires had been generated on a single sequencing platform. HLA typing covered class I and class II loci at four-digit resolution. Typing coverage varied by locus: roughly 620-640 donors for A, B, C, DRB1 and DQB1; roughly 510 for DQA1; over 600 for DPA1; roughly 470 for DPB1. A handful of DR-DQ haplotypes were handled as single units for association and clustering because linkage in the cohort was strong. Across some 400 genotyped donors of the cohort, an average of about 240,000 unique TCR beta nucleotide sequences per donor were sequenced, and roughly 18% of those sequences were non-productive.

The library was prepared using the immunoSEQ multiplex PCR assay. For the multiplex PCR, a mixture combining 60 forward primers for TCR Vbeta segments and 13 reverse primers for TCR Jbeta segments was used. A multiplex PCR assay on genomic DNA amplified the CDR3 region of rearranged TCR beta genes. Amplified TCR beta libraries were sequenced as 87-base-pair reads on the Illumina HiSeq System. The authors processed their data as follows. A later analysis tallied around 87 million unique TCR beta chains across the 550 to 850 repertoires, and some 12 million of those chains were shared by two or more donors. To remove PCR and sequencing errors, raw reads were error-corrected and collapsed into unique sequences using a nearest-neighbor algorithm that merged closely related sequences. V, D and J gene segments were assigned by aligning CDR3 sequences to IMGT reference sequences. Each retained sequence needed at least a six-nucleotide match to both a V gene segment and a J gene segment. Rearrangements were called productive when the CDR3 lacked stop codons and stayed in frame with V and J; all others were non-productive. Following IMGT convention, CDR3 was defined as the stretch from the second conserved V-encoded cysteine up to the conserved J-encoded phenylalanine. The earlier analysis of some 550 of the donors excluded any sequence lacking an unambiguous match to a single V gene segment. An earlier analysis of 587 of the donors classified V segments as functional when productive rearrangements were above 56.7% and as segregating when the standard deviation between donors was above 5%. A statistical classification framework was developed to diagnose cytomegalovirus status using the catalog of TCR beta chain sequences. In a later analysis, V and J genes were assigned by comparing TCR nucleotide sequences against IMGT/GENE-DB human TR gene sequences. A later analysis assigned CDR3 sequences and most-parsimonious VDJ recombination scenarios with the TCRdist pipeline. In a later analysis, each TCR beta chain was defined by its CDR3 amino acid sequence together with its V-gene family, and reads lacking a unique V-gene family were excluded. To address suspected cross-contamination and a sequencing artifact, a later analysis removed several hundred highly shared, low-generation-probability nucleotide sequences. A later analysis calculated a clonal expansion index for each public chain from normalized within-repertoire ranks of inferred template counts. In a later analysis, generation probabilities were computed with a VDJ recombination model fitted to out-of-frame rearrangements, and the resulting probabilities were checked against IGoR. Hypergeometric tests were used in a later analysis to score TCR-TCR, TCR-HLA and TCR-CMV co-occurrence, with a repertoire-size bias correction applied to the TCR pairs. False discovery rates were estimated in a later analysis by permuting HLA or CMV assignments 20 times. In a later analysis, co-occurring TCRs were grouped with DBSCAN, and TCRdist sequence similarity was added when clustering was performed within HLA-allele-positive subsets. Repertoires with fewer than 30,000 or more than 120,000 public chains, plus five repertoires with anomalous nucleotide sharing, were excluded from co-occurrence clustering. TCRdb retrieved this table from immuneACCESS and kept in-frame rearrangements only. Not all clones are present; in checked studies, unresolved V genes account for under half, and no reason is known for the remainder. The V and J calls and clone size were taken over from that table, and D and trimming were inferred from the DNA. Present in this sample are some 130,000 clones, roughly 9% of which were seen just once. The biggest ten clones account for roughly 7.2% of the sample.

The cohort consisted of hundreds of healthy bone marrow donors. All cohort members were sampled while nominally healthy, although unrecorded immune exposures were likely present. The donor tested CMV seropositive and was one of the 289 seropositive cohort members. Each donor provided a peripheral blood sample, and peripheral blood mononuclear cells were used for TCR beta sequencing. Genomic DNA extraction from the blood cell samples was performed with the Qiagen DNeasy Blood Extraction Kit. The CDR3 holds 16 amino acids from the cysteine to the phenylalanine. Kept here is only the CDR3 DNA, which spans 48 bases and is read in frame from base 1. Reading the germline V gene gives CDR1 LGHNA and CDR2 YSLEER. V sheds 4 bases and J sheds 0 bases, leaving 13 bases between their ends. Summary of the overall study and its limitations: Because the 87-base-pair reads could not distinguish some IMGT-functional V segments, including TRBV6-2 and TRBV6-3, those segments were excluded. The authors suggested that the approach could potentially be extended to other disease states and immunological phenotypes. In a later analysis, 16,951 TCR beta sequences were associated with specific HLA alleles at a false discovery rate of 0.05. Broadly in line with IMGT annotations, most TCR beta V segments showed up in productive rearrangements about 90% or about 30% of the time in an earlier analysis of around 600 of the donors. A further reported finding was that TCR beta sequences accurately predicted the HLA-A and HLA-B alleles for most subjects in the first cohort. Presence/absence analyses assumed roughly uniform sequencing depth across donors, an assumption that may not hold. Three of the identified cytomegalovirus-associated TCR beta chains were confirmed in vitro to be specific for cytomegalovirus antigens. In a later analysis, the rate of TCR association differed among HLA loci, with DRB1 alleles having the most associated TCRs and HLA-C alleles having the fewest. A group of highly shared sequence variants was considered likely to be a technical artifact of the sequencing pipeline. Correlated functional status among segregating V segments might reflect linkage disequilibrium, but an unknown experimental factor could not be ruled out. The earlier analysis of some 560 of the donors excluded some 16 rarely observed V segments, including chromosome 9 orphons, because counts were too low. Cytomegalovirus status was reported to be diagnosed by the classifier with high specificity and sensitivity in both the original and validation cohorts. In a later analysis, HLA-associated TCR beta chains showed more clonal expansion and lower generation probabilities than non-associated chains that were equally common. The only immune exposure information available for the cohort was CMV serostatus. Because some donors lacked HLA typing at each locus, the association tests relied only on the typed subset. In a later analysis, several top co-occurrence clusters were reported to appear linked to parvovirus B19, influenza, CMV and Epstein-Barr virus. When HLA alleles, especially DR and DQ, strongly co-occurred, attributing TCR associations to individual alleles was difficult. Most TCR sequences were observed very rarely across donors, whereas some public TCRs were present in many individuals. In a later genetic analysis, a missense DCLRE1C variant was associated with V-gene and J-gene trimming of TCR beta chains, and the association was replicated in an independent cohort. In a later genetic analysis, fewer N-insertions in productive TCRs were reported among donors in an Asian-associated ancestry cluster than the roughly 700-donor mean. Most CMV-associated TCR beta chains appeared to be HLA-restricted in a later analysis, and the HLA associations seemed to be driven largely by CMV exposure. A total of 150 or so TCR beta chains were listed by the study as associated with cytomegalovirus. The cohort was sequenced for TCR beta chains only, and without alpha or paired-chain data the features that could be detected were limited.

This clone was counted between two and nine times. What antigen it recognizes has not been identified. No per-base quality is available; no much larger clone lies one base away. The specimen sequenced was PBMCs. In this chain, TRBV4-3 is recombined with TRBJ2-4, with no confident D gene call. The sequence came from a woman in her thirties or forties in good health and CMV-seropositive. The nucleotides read TGCGCCAGCAGCCCCAGACTGTTACTAGCCAAAAACATTCAGTACTTC. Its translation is CASSPRLLLAKNIQYF.